The T cell receptor beta chain under discussion was sequenced for a study of blood T cell repertoires in COVID-19. Overall study context: PBMCs, B-cell-depleted T cells, or T cells were the source of the cDNA or gDNA that made up the material.

As processed by the authors: Reference gene primer amplification gave nucleated cell count estimates. TCRdb's table, derived via immunoSEQ multiplex PCR, lists solely in-frame clones and lacks some. That table is the source of V, J and clone size, and D and trimming were worked out from the DNA. The sample yields fewer than 300,000 clones, roughly 87% seen once. This CDR3 has 13 residues. V was cut by 3 bases and J by 1 base, with 6 bases left in between. Germline V gives CDR1 SGHTA, CDR2 FQGTGA. This receptor was taken from a man between 18 and 29 years old with active or convalescent COVID-19. The gene calls are TRBV7-3 and TRBJ1-1; no firm D call. The sample comprised peripheral blood. The CDR3 bases are TGTGCCAGCAGCTTCGGAGGGAACACTGAAGCTTTCTTT. This encodes CASSFGGNTEAFF.